Sequencing of this TCR beta chain was carried out in a study of blood T cell repertoires in COVID-19. Study background: T cells, B-cell-depleted T cells, or PBMCs supplied cDNA or gDNA.

Membership in each cohort depended on participant-reported clinical history. Symptom resolution, clearance, or two negative PCRs marked the recovered donors of Cohort 3. The germline V gene encodes CDR1 SGDLS and CDR2 YYNGEE. The V end was cut by 0 bases, the J end by 1 base, with 11 bases between. The CDR3 extends over 15 amino acids. Generated by immunoSEQ multiplex PCR, the TCRdb table keeps only in-frame clones and is missing some. The sample holds about 300,000 clones, 89% seen once. The sequence derives from a man in his 60s who had recovered from COVID-19. The chain links TRBV9 to TRBJ2-7; tentatively, D is TRBD2 (5 bases). Sequenced material: PBMCs or T cells enriched from blood (not recorded which). CDR3 bases: TGTGCCAGCAGCGTAGGCCAGACTAAATCCTACGAGCAGTACTTC. Protein product: CASSVGQTKSYEQYF.